A single sample gave rise to the 27 T cell receptor beta chains below, sequenced in a study of cytomegalovirus exposure and HLA in healthy donors listed by TCRdb under 2017. Library preparation employed the immunoSEQ multiplex PCR assay. TCRdb took over this immuneACCESS table, retaining in-frame rearrangements with V and J assigned. Such tables are incomplete; in checked studies, under half of the missing clones stem from an unresolved V gene, and the remainder is unexplained. This sample gives roughly 130,000 clones in total; approximately 91% of them show up just once. Roughly 1.4% of the sample comes from the top ten. Input material: PBMCs. These TCRs come from a man under 40 in good health and CMV-seronegative.

The rearrangement joins TRBV11-2 to TRBJ2-7; D perhaps matches TRBD1 (6 bases). Trimming took off 6 bases at V and 4 bases at J, with 16 bases between the two ends. This CDR3 region has 14 residues. Germline loops: CDR1 SGHAT, CDR2 FQNNGV. CDR3 region: CASRKQGGEYEQYF. For the CDR3, the DNA is TGTGCCAGCAGAAAACAGGGTGGGGAATACGAGCAGTACTTC.

The rearrangement links TRBV4-1 to TRBJ2-3; D ambiguous. CDR1 MGHRA and CDR2 YSYEKL come from the germline V gene. Trimming took 1 base from V and 4 from J, leaving 6 bases between them. The CDR3 loop spans 13 amino acids. CDR3 residues: CASSQAPADTQYF. The CDR3 DNA reads TGCGCCAGCAGCCAAGCACCAGCAGATACGCAGTATTTT.

The V and J genes are TRBV9 and TRBJ2-3; TRBD2 agrees at 9 bases. CDR1 is SGDLS and CDR2 is YYNGEE in the germline V gene. The CDR3 sequence is 15 residues long. The CDR3 DNA sequence: TGTGCGAGCCAGAGAGGTAGCGGGAGTTTAGATACGCAGTATTTT. This encodes CASQRGSGSLDTQYF.

V gene TRBV29-1 combines with J gene TRBJ2-7; D is perhaps TRBD1 (6 bases). Germline CDR1 and CDR2: SQVTM and ANQGSEA. V lost 4 bases and J 3 bases, leaving 16 bases between the germline ends. This CDR3 region has 14 residues. The CDR3 DNA is TGCAGCGTTGGAACAGGGATGTTAATCTACGAGCAGTACTTC. It is translated as CSVGTGMLIYEQYF.

The genes are TRBV9 and TRBJ2-1; D unclear. Germline values: CDR1 SGDLS, CDR2 YYNGEE. V lost 1 base, J lost 2 bases, and 7 bases lay in between. The CDR3 sequence is 14 residues long. The CDR3: CASSVSPTYNEQFF. In DNA, the CDR3 is TGTGCCAGCAGCGTATCCCCTACCTACAATGAGCAGTTCTTC.

The chain couples TRBV11-2 to TRBJ1-2, with D possibly TRBD1 on 6 matching bases. The CDR3 is 13 residues long. CDR1 is SGHAT and CDR2 is FQNNGV in the germline V gene. V lost 2 bases to trimming and J lost 7 bases, with 11 bases between them. The CDR3 loop is CASSLRGARGYTF. The DNA for the CDR3 is TGTGCCAGCAGCTTACGGGGGGCCCGTGGCTACACCTTC.

This clone was detected only once. Written as DNA, the CDR3 is TGTGCCAGTAGGGCGGAGAGCACAGATACGCAGTATTTT. Amino acids: CASRAESTDTQYF. The chain links TRBV19 to TRBJ2-3, with no clear D. V was clipped by 6 bases and J by 0 bases, with 7 bases between them. The CDR3 has 13 amino acids. CDR1 and CDR2 (germline): LNHDA, SQIVND (reference sequence).

This chain uses TRBV19 with TRBJ2-2, with TRBD1 as a possible D gene (7 bases). The CDR3 runs to 16 residues. Looked up from germline, CDR1 is LNHDA and CDR2 is SQIVND (reference sequence). The V end lost 5 bases, the J end lost 1 base, and 14 bases lay between the germline ends. The CDR3 spells CASSPGGQLNTGELFF. As DNA, the CDR3 is TGTGCCAGTAGTCCCGGGGGACAGTTGAACACCGGGGAGCTGTTTTTT.

The rearrangement uses TRBV9 and TRBJ2-5, with TRBD1 as a possible D gene (6 bases). Germline V CDR1 and CDR2: SGDLS, YYNGEE. This CDR3 contains 15 residues. V was cut by 4 bases and J by 1 base, with 14 bases left in between. The CDR3 DNA reads as TGTGCCAGCAGCAAGGGGGAGTCGGGCCAAGAGACCCAGTACTTC. This gives the protein CASSKGESGQETQYF.

CDR3 DNA: TGTGCCAGCAGCACTCACGGACAGTACGAGCAGTACTTC. Amino acids: CASSTHGQYEQYF. This chain connects TRBV7-3 to TRBJ2-7, with D perhaps matching TRBD1 (6 bases). The germline V gene has CDR1 SGHTA and CDR2 FQGTGA. This CDR3 region has 13 residues. V gave up 5 bases and J gave up 4 bases, with 12 bases separating them.

The chain employs TRBV7-2 and TRBJ2-5, with TRBD2 matching over 14 bases. Germline V gene sequence: CDR1 SGHTA, CDR2 FQGNSA. V lost 0 bases to trimming and J lost 4 bases; unmatched junction nucleotides: 1. This CDR3 contains 16 residues. CDR3 amino acids: CASSLAGTSGRETQYF. CDR3 nucleotide sequence: TGTGCCAGCAGCTTAGCCGGGACTAGCGGGAGAGAGACCCAGTACTTC.

J is TRBJ2-1 and V is TRBV10-3, with 13 bases identical to TRBD2. V gave up 6 bases and J gave up 7 bases; unmatched junction bases: 6. This CDR3 has 15 amino acids. In germline, CDR1 is ENHRY, CDR2 SYGVKD. CDR3 protein: CAIRRTSGSGNEQFF. DNA of the CDR3: TGTGCCATCAGACGGACTAGCGGGAGTGGTAATGAGCAGTTCTTC.

The rearrangement joins TRBV29-1 to TRBJ1-2; D is ambiguous. In germline, CDR1 is SQVTM, CDR2 ANQGSEA. V shed 4 bases and J shed 2 bases, with 5 bases lying between them. This CDR3 is built from 11 residues. CDR3 residues: CSVAVNYGYTF. The DNA of the CDR3 is TGCAGCGTTGCGGTGAACTATGGCTACACCTTC.

This clone appeared once. This rearrangement joins TRBV13 to TRBJ2-3; no firm D call. V lost 1 base and J 2 bases, leaving 7 bases between the germline ends. Germline V gene data show CDR1 as PRHDT and CDR2 as FYEKMQ (reference sequence). CDR3 length: 14 amino acids. CDR3 residues: CASSLERDTDTQYF. Here the CDR3 DNA reads TGTGCCAGCAGCTTAGAACGAGACACAGATACGCAGTATTTT.

This chain connects TRBV7-9 to TRBJ2-1, with 11 bases matching TRBD1. J gave up 4 bases and V 5 bases, and 7 bases lay outside the gene matches. Per the germline V gene, CDR1 is SEHNR and CDR2 is FQNEAQ (reference sequence). The CDR3 extends over 16 amino acids. As DNA, the CDR3 is TGTGCCAGCAGCCCCCGGACAGGGGGCGAGTACAATGAGCAGTTCTTC. Encoded protein: CASSPRTGGEYNEQFF. The full variable domain, with the rest looked up from reference TRBV7-9 and TRBJ2-1, is DTGVSQNPRHKITKRGQNVTFRCDPISEHNRLYWYRQTLGQGPEFLTYFQNEAQLEKSRLLSDRFSAERPKGSFSTLEIQRTEQGDSAMYLCASSPRTGGEYNEQFFGPGTRLTVL.

The rearrangement joins TRBV12-5 to TRBJ1-5, with D unresolved. The CDR3 length is 14 residues. V gave up 4 bases and J gave up 3 bases, with 10 bases separating them. Germline-derived CDR1 and CDR2 are LGHNT and FRNRAP. The CDR3 region has the DNA TGTGCTAGTGGTTACGGAGCGTTCAATCAGCCCCAGCATTTT. It specifies CASGYGAFNQPQHF.

The J gene is TRBJ1-1, the V gene TRBV19, with D perhaps matching TRBD1 (6 bases). Germline V lookup: CDR1 LNHDA, CDR2 SQIVND (reference sequence). This CDR3 comprises 13 residues. V was cut by 5 bases and J by 7 bases, with 14 bases left in between. The CDR3 loop reads CASSPGQAIEAFF. The CDR3 nucleotides are TGTGCCAGTAGTCCGGGACAAGCGATTGAAGCTTTCTTT.

This clone has just a few counts. The chain couples TRBV9 to TRBJ2-7, with 7 bases that match TRBD2. J was trimmed by 0 bases and V by 0 bases; bases with no gene match: 6. The CDR3 spans 16 residues. CDR1 and CDR2 (germline): SGDLS, YYNGEE. The CDR3 region has the DNA TGTGCCAGCAGCGTAGCTACGGGACTAAGCTCCTACGAGCAGTACTTC. This sequence encodes CASSVATGLSSYEQYF.

The CDR3 loop reads CASRSGQGYGYTF. CDR3 nucleotides: TGTGCCAGCAGGTCCGGACAGGGTTATGGCTACACCTTC. The chain carries TRBV5-4 and TRBJ1-2; TRBD1 agrees at 8 bases. The germline CDR1 and CDR2 sequences are SGHNT and YYREEE (reference sequence). Trimming took 5 bases from V and 5 from J; bases not matched to a gene: 5. CDR3 length: 13 residues.

This clone occurred once. The V call is TRBV9, the J call TRBJ2-5; 10 nucleotides match TRBD1. Germline CDR1 and CDR2: SGDLS and YYNGEE. The junction had 11 bases not matched to a gene; V was cut back by 7 bases and J by 5 bases. The length of the CDR3 is 15 residues. Here the CDR3 DNA reads TGTGCCAGCTGTCGCGGGACAGGGGCTGTGGAGACCCAGTACTTC. Protein sequence: CASCRGTGAVETQYF.

This sequence joins TRBV9 and TRBJ2-5; the match to TRBD1 covers 7 bases. This CDR3 region has 14 residues. Trimming removed 4 bases from V and 2 bases from J; junction bases left unmatched: 5. The germline CDR1 and CDR2 sequences are SGDLS and YYNGEE. The CDR3 coding sequence is TGTGCCAGCAGCCCGAGGGGACAGCAAGAGACCCAGTACTTC. Amino acid sequence: CASSPRGQQETQYF.

The chain is built from TRBV5-1 and TRBJ2-5; TRBD1 matches 8 bases. This CDR3 spans 16 amino acids. Per germline, CDR1 SGHRS and CDR2 YFSETQ. With V trimmed by 1 base and J by 5 bases, 10 bases remained unmatched. The DNA of the CDR3 is TGCGCCAGCAGCTTGAATCCAGGGGGCTTGGGTGAGACCCAGTACTTC. Translating gives CASSLNPGGLGETQYF.

V and J are TRBV25-1 and TRBJ2-1; TRBD2 is a possible D gene (6 bases). The CDR3 runs 14 residues. Per germline, CDR1 MGHDK and CDR2 SYGVNS. V lost 3 bases, J lost 4 bases, and 10 bases lay in between. This CDR3 is CASSDFGSYNEQFF. Here the CDR3 DNA reads TGTGCCAGCAGTGACTTCGGGAGTTACAATGAGCAGTTCTTC.

This rearrangement joins TRBV4-1 to TRBJ2-2; 7 bases fit TRBD1. Losses at the gene ends were 3 bases for V and 6 bases for J; bases not matched to a gene: 4. The germline V gene encodes CDR1 MGHRA and CDR2 YSYEKL. This CDR3 spans 14 amino acids. CDR3 coding DNA: TGCGCCAGCAGCCACGGGACAGTTGCCGGGGAGCTGTTTTTT. Amino acid sequence: CASSHGTVAGELFF.

The J gene is TRBJ1-1, the V gene TRBV10-3; 8 positions match TRBD1. From germline, CDR1 is ENHRY and CDR2 SYGVKD. V lost 0 bases, J lost 10 bases, and 4 bases stayed unmatched. This CDR3 has 13 amino acids. DNA of the CDR3: TGTGCCATCAGTGAGTCCAGGGGGCTCGGAGCTTTCTTT. Translation gives CAISESRGLGAFF.

The chain uses TRBV4-3 and TRBJ2-3; 11 nucleotides agree with TRBD2. V was pared by 0 bases and J by 4 bases, with 6 bases of the junction left unmatched. CDR1 and CDR2 (germline): LGHNA, YSLEER. This CDR3 comprises 17 residues. The CDR3 DNA is TGCGCCAGCAGCCAAGATACTAGCGGGAGTTGGGCAGATACGCAGTATTTT. Its translation is CASSQDTSGSWADTQYF.

This chain joins TRBV5-1 and TRBJ1-5; TRBD1 might be the D (5 bases). Between the trimmed V and J ends, which lost 1 base and 3 bases, there was a span of 8 bases. This CDR3 is 14 amino acids long. Germline CDR1 and CDR2: SGHRS and YFSETQ. The DNA of the CDR3 is TGCGCCAGCAGCTTGACAGGCTCCAATCAGCCCCAGCATTTT. Translation: CASSLTGSNQPQHF.